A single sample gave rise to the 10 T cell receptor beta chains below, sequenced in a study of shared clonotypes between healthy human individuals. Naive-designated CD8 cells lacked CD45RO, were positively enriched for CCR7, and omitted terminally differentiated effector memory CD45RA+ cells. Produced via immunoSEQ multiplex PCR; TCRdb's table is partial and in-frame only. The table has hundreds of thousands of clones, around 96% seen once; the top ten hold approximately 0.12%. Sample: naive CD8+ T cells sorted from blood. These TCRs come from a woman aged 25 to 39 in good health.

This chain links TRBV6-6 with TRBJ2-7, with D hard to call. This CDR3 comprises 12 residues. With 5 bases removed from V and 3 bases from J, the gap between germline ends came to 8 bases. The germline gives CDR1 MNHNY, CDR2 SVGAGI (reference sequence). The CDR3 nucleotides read TGTGCCAGCAGTGGGCATTTCTACGAGCAGTACTTC. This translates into CASSGHFYEQYF.

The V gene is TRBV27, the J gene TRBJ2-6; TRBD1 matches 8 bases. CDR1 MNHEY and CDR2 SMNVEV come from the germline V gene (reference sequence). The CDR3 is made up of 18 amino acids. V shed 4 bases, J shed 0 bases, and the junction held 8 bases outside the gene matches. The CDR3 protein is CASSSDRASFSGANVLTF. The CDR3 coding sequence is TGTGCCAGCAGTTCGGACAGGGCTTCCTTCTCTGGGGCCAACGTCCTGACTTTC.

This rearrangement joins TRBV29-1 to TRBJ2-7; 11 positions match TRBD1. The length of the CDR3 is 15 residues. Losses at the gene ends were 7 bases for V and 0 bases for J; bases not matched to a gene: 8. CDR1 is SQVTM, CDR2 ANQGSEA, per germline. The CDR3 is CSALAGTGGSYEQYF. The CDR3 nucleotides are TGCAGCGCATTGGCCGGGACAGGGGGCTCCTACGAGCAGTACTTC.

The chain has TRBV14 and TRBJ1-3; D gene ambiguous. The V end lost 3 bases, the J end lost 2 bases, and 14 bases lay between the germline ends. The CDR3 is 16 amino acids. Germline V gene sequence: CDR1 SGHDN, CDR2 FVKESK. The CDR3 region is CASSHPSEGTGNTIYF. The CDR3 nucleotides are TGTGCCAGCAGCCACCCCTCGGAAGGGACTGGAAACACCATATATTTT.

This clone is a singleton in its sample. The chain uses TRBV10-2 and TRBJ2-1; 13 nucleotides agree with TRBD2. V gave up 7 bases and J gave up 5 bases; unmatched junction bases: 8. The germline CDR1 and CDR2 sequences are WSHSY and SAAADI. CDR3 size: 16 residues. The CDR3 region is CASTLRTSGSHNEQFF. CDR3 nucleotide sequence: TGCGCCAGCACGCTAAGGACTAGCGGGAGTCACAATGAGCAGTTCTTC.

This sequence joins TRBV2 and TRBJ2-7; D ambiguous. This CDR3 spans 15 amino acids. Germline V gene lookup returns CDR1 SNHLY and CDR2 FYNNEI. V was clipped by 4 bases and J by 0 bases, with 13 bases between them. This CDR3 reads CASSAPERASYEQYF. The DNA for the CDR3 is TGTGCCAGCAGTGCCCCCGAACGAGCCTCCTACGAGCAGTACTTC.

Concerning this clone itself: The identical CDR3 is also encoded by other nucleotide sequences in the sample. The CDR3 DNA reads as TGTGCCAGCAGTTTACTAGGCAATGAGCAGTTCTTC. Residues: CASSLLGNEQFF. This chain links TRBV27 with TRBJ2-1; D is ambiguous. V was pared by 2 bases and J by 6 bases, with 5 bases between. The CDR3 totals 12 residues. Germline lookup yields CDR1 MNHEY and CDR2 SMNVEV (reference sequence).

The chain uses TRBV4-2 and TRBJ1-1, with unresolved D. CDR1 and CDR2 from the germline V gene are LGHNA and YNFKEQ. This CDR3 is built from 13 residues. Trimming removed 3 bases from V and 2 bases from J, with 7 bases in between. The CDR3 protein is CASSQGPNTEAFF. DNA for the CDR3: TGTGCCAGCAGCCAGGGCCCCAACACTGAAGCTTTCTTT.

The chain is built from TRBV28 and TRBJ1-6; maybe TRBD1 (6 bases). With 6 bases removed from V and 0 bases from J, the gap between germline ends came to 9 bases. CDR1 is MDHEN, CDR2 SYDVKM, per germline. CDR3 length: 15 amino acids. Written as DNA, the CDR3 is TGTGCCAGCAGAGGGGGATTCTCCTATAATTCACCCCTCCACTTT. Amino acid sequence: CASRGGFSYNSPLHF.

This CDR3 reads CASSLGDRGTGNTIYF. In nucleotides, the CDR3 is TGTGCCAGCAGCTTGGGAGACAGGGGCACTGGAAACACCATATATTTT. The chain combines TRBV11-3 with TRBJ1-3, with 8 bases aligning to TRBD1. This CDR3 is built from 16 residues. Looked up from germline, CDR1 is SGHNT and CDR2 is YENEEA. V gave up 3 bases and J gave up 2 bases; unmatched junction bases: 6.